This entry features one TCR beta chain sequence. The sample belongs to a study of blood T cell repertoires in COVID-19. The overall study: PBMCs, B-cell-depleted T cells, or T cells provided the cDNA or gDNA that made up the material.

TCRdb's copy holds only in-frame clones and misses some; the assay was immunoSEQ multiplex PCR. Of 300,000 to 500,000 clones listed, approximately 88% are singletons. Each participant's cohort was designated according to participant-reported clinical history. Germline V gene sequence: CDR1 SGHRS, CDR2 YFSETQ. J was trimmed by 2 bases and V by 1 base; bases with no gene match: 9. The CDR3 totals 17 residues. Sequencing was done on a sample of PBMCs or T cells enriched from blood (not recorded which). J is TRBJ2-3 and V is TRBV5-1, with 8 bases matching TRBD2. This receptor was identified in a woman in her thirties with acute COVID-19. CDR3 amino acids: CASSLIGQRGTTDTQYF. CDR3 nucleotide sequence: TGCGCCAGCAGCTTGATAGGCCAGCGGGGGACCACAGATACGCAGTATTTT.